Listed below are T cell receptor beta chains from one sample, sequenced in a study of CD8+ T cells in alopecia areata. TCRdb keeps only in-frame clones here, not all; method: immunoSEQ multiplex PCR. The table shows 200,000 to 250,000 clones, with just over 65% occurring only once. Sequences were derived from CD4+ T cells sorted from blood, sampled around week 42, from a patient treated with tofacitinib. The receptors were gathered from a human donor with alopecia areata. Both conserved end residues are part of each CDR3. A D gene is named only where the DNA matches it firmly. Some rows have no size entry. The others give once, few or many, or a class for an expanded clone.

TRBV2	.	TRBJ2-7	.	TGTGCCAGCGGACGGATATCGAAGTACGAGCAGTACTTC	CASGRISKYEQYF
TRBV30	.	TRBJ1-6	TRBD1	TGTGCCTGGAGCGCACAGGGGCCATCACCCCTCCACTTT	CAWSAQGPSPLHF
TRBV30	once	TRBJ1-2	.	TGTGCCTGGGGAAAACTAGCGGTGGATGGCTACACCTTC	CAWGKLAVDGYTF
TRBV7-9	.	TRBJ2-4	TRBD2	TGTGCCAGCAGCACTAGCGTTGGGAACATTCAGTACTTC	CASSTSVGNIQYF
TRBV7-3	once	TRBJ2-5	TRBD1	TGTGCCAGCAGCCCGAGACAGGGGTGGCAAGAGACCCAGTACTTC	CASSPRQGWQETQYF
TRBV5-1	few	TRBJ1-6	.	TGCGCCAGCAGCTTGGAACAGGGACTGGGTTCACCCCTCCACTTT	CASSLEQGLGSPLHF
TRBV5-1	.	TRBJ2-1	.	TGCGCCAGCGCCGCGGCGGGGACCAACAATGAGCAGTTCTTC	CASAAAGTNNEQFF
TRBV7-8	few	TRBJ2-5	.	TGTGCCAGCAGCATCCAAGAGACCCAGTACTTC	CASSIQETQYF
TRBV11-2	.	TRBJ1-1	TRBD1	TGTGCCAGCAGCCTTGGACAGGGGAACACTGAAGCTTTCTTT	CASSLGQGNTEAFF
TRBV30	.	TRBJ2-2	.	TGTGCCTGGAGAGGGGACTTAAACACCGGGGAGCTGTTTTTT	CAWRGDLNTGELFF
TRBV29-1	.	TRBJ2-5	.	TGCAGCGTGGGGCCCTTGCTGTCTGGGGAGACCCAGTACTTC	CSVGPLLSGETQYF